This entry describes one T cell receptor beta chain. These data originate in a study of T-cell reconstitution after alpha-beta-depleted transplantation in children. The authors prepared the TCRbeta library with unique molecular identifiers. TCRdb itself ran the PCR reads through MiXCR, one entry per CDR3 protein. Of about 540,000 distinct CDR3 sequences listed, about 17% were seen once; the top ten hold around 3.3%. Looked up from germline, CDR1 is MNHEY and CDR2 is SMNVEV (reference sequence). The CDR3 spans 14 residues. V lost 1 base, J lost 6 bases, and 13 bases lay in between. The TCR sequence derives from a human donor who donated a stem cell graft to a child with acute lymphoblastic leukemia. This sample comprised PBMCs from the stem cell graft donor, obtained from the stem cell graft. The genes are TRBV27 and TRBJ2-7; D unclear. The CDR3 here is CASSLFFASAEQYF. CDR3 DNA: TGTGCCAGCAGTTTATTTTTCGCGTCAGCCGAGCAGTACTTC.